This T cell receptor beta chain stems from a study of shared clonotypes between healthy human individuals. Background on the study: CD8 memory received one plate per donor, CD8 naive two, CD4 memory three and CD4 naive three.

This CDR3 has 14 residues. V lost 1 base, J lost 1 base, and 8 bases lay in between. Per germline, CDR1 SGHRS and CDR2 YFSETQ. TCRdb's table, derived via immunoSEQ multiplex PCR, lists solely in-frame clones and lacks some. The table includes around 1.1 million clones, 75% to 80% detected once. HIV-negative, healthy adults without recent acute infections or vaccinations were the donors. Whole-study findings and limits: When naive CD4 clonotypes were compared across a handful of donors, about 4.8% were shared. Sampling included only blood; tissue repertoires likely differ.

To note about this clone: Its antigen is still unknown.

The rearrangement uses TRBV5-1 and TRBJ1-1; D remains unclear. This clonotype was sampled from a man between 18 and 29 years old in good health. Some clones in this sample may be carry-over from other donors' samples. Sequencing was done on a sample of memory CD4+ T cells from PBMCs. Described subset: CD45RA-negative fraction. The CDR3 loop is CASSLSGRNTEAFF. CDR3 sequence (DNA): TGCGCCAGCAGCTTGTCGGGCAGGAACACTGAAGCTTTCTTT. The full variable domain, rest sourced from reference TRBV5-1 and TRBJ1-1, is KAGVTQTPRYLIKTRGQQVTLSCSPISGHRSVSWYQQTPGQGLQFLFEYFSETQRNKGNFPGRFSGRQFSNSRSEMNVSTLELGDSALYLCASSLSGRNTEAFFGQGTRLTVV.